This T cell receptor beta chain is from a study of identical twins. Study-level results: Reduced insertions were recorded for abundant cord blood beta clonotypes, with no such pattern in memory repertoires.

MiXCR was run by TCRdb on the 5' RACE reads, yielding one entry per CDR3 protein. The data show 700,000 or so distinct CDR3 sequences, roughly 8% seen once. This clonotype was seen many times. Its matching antigen is unknown. This CDR3 region has 12 residues. V lost 4 bases, J lost 5 bases, and 11 bases lay in between. The germline CDR1 and CDR2 sequences are SQVTM and ANQGSEA. This sample also appeared in a second study, on yellow fever vaccine responses in identical twins.

This clonotype was obtained from a woman under 30 in good health. Sequenced: PBMCs. The chain is built from TRBV29-1 and TRBJ1-2; TRBD1 might be the D (6 bases). This chain's CDR3 is CSVGPQGYGYTF. CDR3 in DNA: TGCAGCGTTGGACCCCAGGGGTATGGCTACACCTTC. The variable domain in full, with the rest retrieved from reference TRBV29-1 and TRBJ1-2, is SAVISQKPSRDICQRGTSLTIQCQVDSQVTMMFWYRQQPGQSLTLIATANQGSEATYESGFVIDKFPISRPNLTFSTLTVSNMSPEDSSIYLCSVGPQGYGYTFGSGTRLTVV.